This T cell receptor (beta chain) derives from a study of blood T cell repertoires in COVID-19. Study at large: The study drew acute and convalescent COVID-19 samples from the United States, Italy and Spain. From T cells, B-cell-depleted T cells, or PBMCs came the material, which was cDNA or gDNA.

In the study's own analysis: It was from reference gene primer amplification that nucleated cell counts were estimated. Profiling relied on immunoSEQ multiplex PCR, and the TCRdb table lists in-frame clones only, not all of them. V and J calls and clone size come straight from that table; D and trimming were deduced from the DNA. The table records tens of thousands of clones, about nine tenths of them present only once. Germline V gives CDR1 MNHNY, CDR2 SVGAGI (reference sequence). Trimming removed 6 bases from V and 7 bases from J; junction bases left unmatched: 0. This CDR3 has 12 amino acids. This clonotype was obtained from a human donor in a cohort sampled during active COVID-19. Sequenced: peripheral blood. The chain uses TRBV6-6 and TRBJ1-3, with 10 nucleotides matching TRBD1. DNA of the CDR3: TGTGCCAGCAGGGACAGGGGGAACACCATATATTTT. Protein product: CASRDRGNTIYF.